A selection of T cell receptor beta chains follows, all from one sample in a study of cytomegalovirus exposure and HLA in healthy donors. TCRdb's copy holds only in-frame clones and misses some; the assay was immunoSEQ multiplex PCR. Seen here are more than 85,000 clones, roughly 90% observed once, and the top ten hold about 2%. Sequencing input: PBMCs. The origin of the receptors is a woman younger than 35 in good health and CMV-seronegative. Each CDR3 is given without its conserved first and last residue.

V	J	CDR3
TRBV12-1	TRBJ2-7	ASGDRQYEQY
TRBV5-1	TRBJ2-2	ASSLASGRSTGELF
TRBV6-5	TRBJ1-1	ASIGAMNTEAF
TRBV6-4	TRBJ1-5	ASSPDGSNQPQH
TRBV6-5	TRBJ2-2	ASMTGSAGELF
TRBV21-1	TRBJ2-2	ASSPRQANTGELF
TRBV30	TRBJ2-7	AWKIEADPPYEQY
TRBV2	TRBJ1-2	ASKLDGYT
TRBV28	TRBJ1-3	ASSPGQGNTIY
TRBV5-1	TRBJ2-1	ASRGKQANEQF
TRBV6-1	TRBJ2-5	ASSEAQWTQY
TRBV11-2	TRBJ2-2	ASSALSVVTGELF
TRBV28	TRBJ2-7	ASSFMQKSEQY
TRBV2	TRBJ2-1	ASRGPLAGKDEQF
TRBV27	TRBJ2-1	ASSLLSGSGYNEQF
TRBV29-1	TRBJ1-4	SVVGDTPNEKLF
TRBV29-1	TRBJ1-6	SVLTGVGSPLH
TRBV7-8	TRBJ2-1	ASSPERGALNNEQF
TRBV2	TRBJ2-7	ASSEKRGKEYEQY
TRBV14	TRBJ1-1	ASSQGTGLREAF
TRBV27	TRBJ1-6	ASSSGQNSPLH
TRBV6-4	TRBJ2-7	ASSDSRTGRLAYEQY
TRBV7-2	TRBJ2-3	ASSSPSGAGRTDTQY
TRBV7-2	TRBJ2-1	ASSLAAAQF
TRBV5-4	TRBJ2-7	ASSSSGGNEQY
TRBV4-2	TRBJ1-2	ASSQDESGSSYGYI
TRBV23-1	TRBJ1-5	ASSQSRPTGSNQPQH
TRBV7-2	TRBJ1-4	ASSLAGANEKLF
TRBV6-5	TRBJ1-1	ASRIMRFGEAF
TRBV6-5	TRBJ1-5	ASSYSDGGPQH
TRBV9	TRBJ2-1	ASSTSGSTNEQF
TRBV28	TRBJ2-5	ASSLSRGVGQETQY
TRBV4-1	TRBJ1-2	ASSQVPGQGIYGYT
TRBV6-4	TRBJ2-1	ASSDSTSGSEQF
TRBV25-1	TRBJ2-3	ASLPEGEERVWTDTQY
TRBV30	TRBJ2-1	AWSVGTGQGNEQF
TRBV9	TRBJ2-5	ASSPRTVPETQY
TRBV7-8	TRBJ2-3	ASSLVAENTDTQY
TRBV29-1	TRBJ2-5	SGTGGRQMETQY
TRBV7-8	TRBJ1-2	ASGGPQYRFGYT